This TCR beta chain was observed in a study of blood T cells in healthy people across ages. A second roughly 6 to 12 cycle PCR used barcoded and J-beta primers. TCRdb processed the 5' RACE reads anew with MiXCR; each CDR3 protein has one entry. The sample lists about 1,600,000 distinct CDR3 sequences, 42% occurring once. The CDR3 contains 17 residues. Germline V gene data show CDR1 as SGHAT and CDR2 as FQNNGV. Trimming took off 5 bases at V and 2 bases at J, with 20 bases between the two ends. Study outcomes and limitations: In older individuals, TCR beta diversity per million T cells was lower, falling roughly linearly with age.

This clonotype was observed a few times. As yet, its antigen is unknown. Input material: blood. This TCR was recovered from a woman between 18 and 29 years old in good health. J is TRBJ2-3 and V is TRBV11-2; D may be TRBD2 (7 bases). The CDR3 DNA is TGTGCCAGCAGCCCCCGGGGAGGGGGAACAAACACAGATACGCAGTATTTT. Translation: CASSPRGGGTNTDTQYF. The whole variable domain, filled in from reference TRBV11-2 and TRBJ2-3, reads EAGVAQSPRYKIIEKRQSVAFWCNPISGHATLYWYQQILGQGPKLLIQFQNNGVVDDSQLPKDRFSAERLKGVDSTLKIQPAKLEDSAVYLCASSPRGGGTNTDTQYFGPGTRLTVL.